The rows below give T cell receptor beta chains drawn from one sample of a study of cytomegalovirus exposure and HLA in healthy donors. The data were produced by immunoSEQ multiplex PCR, yet TCRdb's version contains in-frame clones alone and is incomplete. The sample records some 350,000 clones, 75% to 90% being singletons. Sequenced material: PBMCs. Receptor source: a woman aged 25 to 45 in good health and CMV-seropositive. Each CDR3 is given with its conserved first and last residue. The D gene is left open where the match is weak. Clone size, where shown, is once, few, many, or a class for clones that have expanded.

D gene	clone size	V gene	J gene	CDR3 protein	CDR3 DNA
-	once	TRBV2	TRBJ2-3	CAKTGTVSDTQYF	TGTGCCAAGACCGGGACGGTCTCAGATACGCAGTATTTT
-	-	TRBV4-1	TRBJ2-1	CASREGQPPSEQIF	TGCGCCAGCAGAGAGGGGCAGCCCCCGTCCGAGCAGATCTTC
TRBD2	-	TRBV13	TRBJ2-7	CASERGGSLMEQYF	TGTGCCAGCGAACGTGGCGGGAGCTTGATGGAGCAGTACTTC
TRBD1	-	TRBV7-3	TRBJ2-5	CASSPGTGRLETQYF	TGTGCCAGCAGCCCTGGGACAGGGCGGCTAGAGACCCAGTACTTC
-	-	TRBV6-1	TRBJ2-1	CASTPLVRGEQFF	TGTGCCAGCACCCCTCTAGTTAGGGGGGAGCAGTTCTTC
-	once	TRBV6-5	TRBJ2-1	CASSYSRGREQFF	TGTGCCAGCAGTTACTCGAGGGGTAGGGAGCAGTTCTTC
-	-	TRBV4-3	TRBJ2-5	CASSQGITNQETQYF	TGCGCCAGCAGCCAAGGTATCACGAATCAAGAGACCCAGTACTTC
TRBD1	-	TRBV27	TRBJ2-5	CASSPYRGGETQYF	TGTGCCAGCAGTCCATACAGGGGTGGGGAGACCCAGTACTTC
TRBD1	-	TRBV5-1	TRBJ2-5	CASGIQGARGETQYF	TGCGCCAGCGGAATACAGGGGGCTCGGGGAGAGACCCAGTACTTC
TRBD1	-	TRBV28	TRBJ2-1	CASSFPGQNNNEQFF	TGTGCCAGCAGTTTTCCGGGACAGAACAACAATGAGCAGTTCTTC
TRBD1	-	TRBV5-1	TRBJ2-7	CASSPGQGGFWRSSDEQYF	TGCGCCAGCAGCCCAGGACAGGGCGGATTCTGGAGGTCGAGTGACGAGCAGTACTTC
-	-	TRBV15	TRBJ2-1	CATSKEVNEQFF	TGTGCCACCAGCAAGGAAGTTAATGAGCAGTTCTTC
TRBD1	-	TRBV4-3	TRBJ1-5	CASSQEPAAGGAGQPQHF	TGCGCCAGCAGCCAAGAGCCTGCTGCAGGGGGCGCGGGTCAGCCCCAGCATTTT
-	-	TRBV9	TRBJ1-2	CASSPSGGREGYTF	TGTGCCAGCAGCCCTAGTGGGGGTCGGGAGGGCTACACCTTC
-	-	TRBV5-6	TRBJ1-1	CASSLIAENTEAFF	TGTGCCAGCAGCTTGATCGCGGAGAACACTGAAGCTTTCTTT
-	-	TRBV5-4	TRBJ2-3	CASSLGSDTQYF	TGTGCCAGCAGCTTGGGTTCAGATACGCAGTATTTT
TRBD1	once	TRBV15	TRBJ2-7	CATSVTGGVDEQYF	TGTGCCACCAGCGTGACAGGGGGTGTCGACGAGCAGTACTTC
-	-	TRBV21-1	TRBJ1-2	CASSTHLYGYTF	TGTGCCAGCAGCACCCACCTATATGGCTACACCTTC
TRBD1	-	TRBV19	TRBJ1-6	CASNGQGGHSPLHF	TGTGCCAGTAATGGACAGGGGGGGCATTCACCCCTCCACTTT
TRBD1	-	TRBV5-1	TRBJ1-2	CASSLMAGQGGGYTF	TGCGCCAGCAGCTTGATGGCGGGACAGGGGGGCGGCTACACCTTC
-	-	TRBV29-1	TRBJ2-1	CSVDWPGRSNEQFF	TGCAGCGTTGATTGGCCAGGGAGAAGCAATGAGCAGTTCTTC
-	-	TRBV7-2	TRBJ1-2	CASSTLERGWYGYTF	TGTGCCAGCAGCACACTTGAACGGGGGTGGTATGGCTACACCTTC
TRBD1	-	TRBV27	TRBJ2-1	CASSLSWDRGLYNEQFF	TGTGCCAGCAGTTTATCTTGGGACAGGGGGCTCTACAATGAGCAGTTCTTC
-	-	TRBV5-6	TRBJ2-2	CASSWRRGPNTGELFF	TGTGCCAGCAGCTGGCGGCGAGGGCCCAACACCGGGGAGCTGTTTTTT
-	-	TRBV5-4	TRBJ1-2	CASSPPGNYGYTF	TGTGCCAGCAGCCCACCCGGGAACTATGGCTACACCTTC
-	-	TRBV19	TRBJ2-6	CASSGWGVRGSGANVLTF	TGTGCCAGTAGCGGGTGGGGTGTAAGGGGGTCTGGGGCCAACGTCCTGACTTTC
-	few	TRBV2	TRBJ2-2	CASSEAYTGELFF	TGTGCCAGCAGTGAGGCTTACACCGGGGAGCTGTTTTTT
TRBD1	-	TRBV9	TRBJ1-1	CASSVDIAGGEHTEAFF	TGTGCCAGCAGCGTAGACATAGCAGGGGGAGAGCACACTGAAGCTTTCTTT
-	-	TRBV11-2	TRBJ2-5	CASQPMYQETQYF	TGTGCCAGCCAGCCCATGTACCAAGAGACCCAGTACTTC
-	-	TRBV29-1	TRBJ2-7	CSVARKNYEQYF	TGCAGCGTCGCACGCAAAAACTACGAGCAGTACTTC
TRBD2	-	TRBV18	TRBJ2-7	CASSTRASGGATYEQYF	TGTGCCAGCTCCACCCGGGCTAGCGGGGGCGCTACCTACGAGCAGTACTTC
-	-	TRBV2	TRBJ1-1	CASRGHLNTEAFF	TGTGCCAGCAGGGGACATTTGAACACTGAAGCTTTCTTT
TRBD1	once	TRBV4-1	TRBJ2-1	CASSETGGTTYNEQFF	TGCGCCAGCAGCGAGACAGGGGGCACGACCTACAATGAGCAGTTCTTC
-	-	TRBV30	TRBJ2-1	CAWSVGGAYNEQFF	TGTGCCTGGAGTGTAGGGGGGGCTTACAATGAGCAGTTCTTC
TRBD1	few	TRBV29-1	TRBJ2-2	CSVKTGTGVVTGELFF	TGCAGCGTGAAAACCGGGACAGGAGTGGTCACCGGGGAGCTGTTTTTT
-	-	TRBV6-1	TRBJ2-7	CASSAARGPYEQYF	TGTGCCAGCAGTGCCGCTAGAGGGCCCTACGAGCAGTACTTC
-	-	TRBV5-1	TRBJ2-7	CASKSAYEQYF	TGCGCCAGCAAGTCAGCCTACGAGCAGTACTTC
TRBD2	-	TRBV7-2	TRBJ2-7	CASSLGAGGEYEQYF	TGTGCCAGCAGCTTAGGGGCCGGGGGGGAGTACGAGCAGTACTTC